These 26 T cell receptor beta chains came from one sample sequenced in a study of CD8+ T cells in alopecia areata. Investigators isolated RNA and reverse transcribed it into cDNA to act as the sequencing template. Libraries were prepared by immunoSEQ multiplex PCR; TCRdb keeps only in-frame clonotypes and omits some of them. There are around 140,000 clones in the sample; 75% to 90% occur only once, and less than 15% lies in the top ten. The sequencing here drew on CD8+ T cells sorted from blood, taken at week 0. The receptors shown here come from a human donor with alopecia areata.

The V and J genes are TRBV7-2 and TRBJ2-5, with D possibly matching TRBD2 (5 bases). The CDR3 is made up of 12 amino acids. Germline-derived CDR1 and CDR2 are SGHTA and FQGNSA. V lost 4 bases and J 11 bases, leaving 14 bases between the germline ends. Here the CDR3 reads CASSYDGVEQYF. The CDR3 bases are TGTGCCAGCAGCTATGACGGGGTTGAGCAGTACTTC.

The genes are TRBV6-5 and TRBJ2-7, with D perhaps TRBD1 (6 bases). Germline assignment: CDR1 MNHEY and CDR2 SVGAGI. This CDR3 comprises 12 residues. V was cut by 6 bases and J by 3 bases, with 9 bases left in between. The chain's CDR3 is CASSLDSYEQYF. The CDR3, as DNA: TGTGCCAGCAGCCTGGACAGCTACGAGCAGTACTTC.

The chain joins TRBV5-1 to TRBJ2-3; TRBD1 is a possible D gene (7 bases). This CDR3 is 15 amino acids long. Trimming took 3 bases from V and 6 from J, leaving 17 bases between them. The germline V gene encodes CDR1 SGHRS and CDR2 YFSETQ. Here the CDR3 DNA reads TGCGCCAGCAGCTCGTGGAGGGGGCGTGGGGATACGCAGTATTTT. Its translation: CASSSWRGRGDTQYF.

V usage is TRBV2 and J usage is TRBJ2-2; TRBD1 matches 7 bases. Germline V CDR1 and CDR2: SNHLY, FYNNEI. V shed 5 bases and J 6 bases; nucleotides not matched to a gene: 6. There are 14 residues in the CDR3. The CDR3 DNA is TGTGCCAGCAGTACGACAGGGATCCCCGGGGAGCTGTTTTTT. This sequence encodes CASSTTGIPGELFF.

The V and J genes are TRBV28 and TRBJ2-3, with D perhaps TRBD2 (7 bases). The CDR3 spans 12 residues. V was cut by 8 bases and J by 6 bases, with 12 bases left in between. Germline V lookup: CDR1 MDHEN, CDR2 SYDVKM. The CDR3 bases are TGTGCCAGCGGGGGGGCCGCTGATACGCAGTATTTT. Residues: CASGGAADTQYF.

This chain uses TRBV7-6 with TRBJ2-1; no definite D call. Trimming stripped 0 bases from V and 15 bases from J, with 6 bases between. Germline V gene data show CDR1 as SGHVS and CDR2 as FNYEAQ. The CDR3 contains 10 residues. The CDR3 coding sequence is TGTGCCAGCAGCTTAGCTAGAAGGTTCTTC. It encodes CASSLARRFF. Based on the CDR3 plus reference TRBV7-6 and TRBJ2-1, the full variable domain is GAGVSQSPRYKVTKRGQDVALRCDPISGHVSLYWYRQALGQGPEFLTYFNYEAQQDKSGLPNDRFSAERPEGSISTLTIQRTEQRDSAMYRCASSLARRFFGPGTRLTVL.

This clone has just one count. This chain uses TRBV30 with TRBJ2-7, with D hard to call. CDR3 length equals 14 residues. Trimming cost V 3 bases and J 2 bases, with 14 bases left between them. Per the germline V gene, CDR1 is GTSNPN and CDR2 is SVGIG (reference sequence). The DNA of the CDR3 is TGTGCCTGGAGACTACCCACATCGACCTACGAGCAGTACTTC. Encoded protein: CAWRLPTSTYEQYF.

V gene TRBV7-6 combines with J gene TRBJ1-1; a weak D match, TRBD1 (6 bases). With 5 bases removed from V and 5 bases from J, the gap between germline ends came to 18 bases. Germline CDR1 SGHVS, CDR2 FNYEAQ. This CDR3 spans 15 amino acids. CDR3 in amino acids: CASSPEAQGNTEAFF. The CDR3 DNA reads TGTGCCAGCAGCCCAGAAGCACAGGGTAATACTGAAGCTTTCTTT.

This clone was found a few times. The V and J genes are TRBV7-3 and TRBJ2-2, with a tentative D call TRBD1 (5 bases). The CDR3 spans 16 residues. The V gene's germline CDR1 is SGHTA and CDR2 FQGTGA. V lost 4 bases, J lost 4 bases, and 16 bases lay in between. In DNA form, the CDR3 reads TGTGCCAGCAGCTCCTCCCTTGGACAACCCACCGGGGAGCTGTTTTTT. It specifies CASSSSLGQPTGELFF.

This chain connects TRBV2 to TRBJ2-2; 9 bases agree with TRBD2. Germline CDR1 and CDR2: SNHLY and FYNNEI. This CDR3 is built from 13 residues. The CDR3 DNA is TGTTGGTTTCAGACTAGCGGCACCGGGGAGCTGTTTTTT. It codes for CWFQTSGTGELFF.

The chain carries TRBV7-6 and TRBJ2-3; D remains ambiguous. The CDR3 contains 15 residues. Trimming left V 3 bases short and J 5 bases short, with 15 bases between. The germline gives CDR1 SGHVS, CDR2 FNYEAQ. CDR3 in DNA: TGTGCCAGCAGCTTCCCGGCGTTAGGTCAAGATACGCAGTATTTT. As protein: CASSFPALGQDTQYF.

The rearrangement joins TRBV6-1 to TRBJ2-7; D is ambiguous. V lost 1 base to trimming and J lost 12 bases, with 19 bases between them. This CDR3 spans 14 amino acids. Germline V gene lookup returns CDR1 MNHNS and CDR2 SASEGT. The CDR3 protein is CASSEETYPKVGYF. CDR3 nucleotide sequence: TGTGCCAGCAGTGAAGAAACTTACCCGAAGGTGGGGTACTTC.

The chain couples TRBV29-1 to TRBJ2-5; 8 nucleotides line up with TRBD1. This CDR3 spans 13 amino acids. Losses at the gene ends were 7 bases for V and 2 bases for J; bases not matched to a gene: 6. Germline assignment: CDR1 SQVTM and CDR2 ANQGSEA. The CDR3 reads CSAIHRGQETQYF. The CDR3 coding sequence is TGCAGCGCAATACACAGGGGGCAAGAGACCCAGTACTTC.

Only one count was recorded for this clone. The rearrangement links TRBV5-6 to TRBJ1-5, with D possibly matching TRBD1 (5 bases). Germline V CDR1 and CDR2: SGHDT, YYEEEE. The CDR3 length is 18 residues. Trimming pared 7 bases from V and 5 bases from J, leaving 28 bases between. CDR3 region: CASLPFDRQTSPHQPQHF. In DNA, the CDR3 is TGTGCCAGCCTTCCTTTTGACCGACAGACCAGTCCTCATCAGCCCCAGCATTTT.

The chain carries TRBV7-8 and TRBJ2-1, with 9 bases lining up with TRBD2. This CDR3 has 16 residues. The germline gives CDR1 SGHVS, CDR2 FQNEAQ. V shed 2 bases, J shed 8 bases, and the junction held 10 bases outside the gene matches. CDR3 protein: CASSLSRLAGRHEQFF. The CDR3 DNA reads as TGTGCCAGCAGCTTAAGTAGGCTAGCGGGGAGGCATGAGCAGTTCTTC.

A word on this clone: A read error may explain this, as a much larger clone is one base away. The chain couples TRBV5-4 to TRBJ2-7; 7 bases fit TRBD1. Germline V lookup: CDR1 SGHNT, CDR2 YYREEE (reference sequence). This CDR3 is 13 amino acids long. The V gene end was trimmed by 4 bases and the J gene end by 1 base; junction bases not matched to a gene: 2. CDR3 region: CASSPGQSYEQYF. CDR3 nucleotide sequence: TGTGCCAGCAGCCCGGGACAGTCCTACGAGCAGTACTTC.

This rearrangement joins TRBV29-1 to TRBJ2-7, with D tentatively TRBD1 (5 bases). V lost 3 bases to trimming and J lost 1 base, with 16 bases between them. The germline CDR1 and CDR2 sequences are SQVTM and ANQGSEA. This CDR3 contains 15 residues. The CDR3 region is CSVEWQGGRSYEQYF. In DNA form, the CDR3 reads TGCAGCGTTGAGTGGCAGGGTGGACGTTCCTACGAGCAGTACTTC.

CDR3 nucleotide sequence: TGTGCCAGCAGTTTATCAGACTCACCCGGGGAGCTGTTTTTT. The encoded protein is CASSLSDSPGELFF. This rearrangement joins TRBV27 to TRBJ2-2, with D uncertain. Trimming took off 0 bases at V and 6 bases at J, with 8 bases between the two ends. Germline CDR1 and CDR2: MNHEY and SMNVEV (reference sequence). This CDR3 comprises 14 residues.

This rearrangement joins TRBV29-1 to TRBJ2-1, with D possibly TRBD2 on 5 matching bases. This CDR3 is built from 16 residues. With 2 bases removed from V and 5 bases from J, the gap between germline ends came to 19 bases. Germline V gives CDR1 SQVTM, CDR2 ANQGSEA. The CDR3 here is CSVELLSSRRDNEQFF. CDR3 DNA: TGCAGCGTTGAACTCCTCAGTTCCCGGCGGGACAATGAGCAGTTCTTC.

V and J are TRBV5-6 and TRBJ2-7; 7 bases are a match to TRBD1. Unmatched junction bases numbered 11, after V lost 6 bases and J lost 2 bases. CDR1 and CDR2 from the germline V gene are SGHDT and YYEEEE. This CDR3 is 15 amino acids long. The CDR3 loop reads CASNLEGAQAYEQYF. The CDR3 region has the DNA TGTGCCAGCAACCTAGAGGGGGCTCAAGCCTACGAGCAGTACTTC.

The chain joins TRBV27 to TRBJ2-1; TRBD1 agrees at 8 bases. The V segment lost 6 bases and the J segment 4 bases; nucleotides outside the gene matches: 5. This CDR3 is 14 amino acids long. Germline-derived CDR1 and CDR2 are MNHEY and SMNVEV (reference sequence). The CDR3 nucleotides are TGTGCCAGCAGCCCAGGGGGCTGGTACAATGAGCAGTTCTTC. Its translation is CASSPGGWYNEQFF.

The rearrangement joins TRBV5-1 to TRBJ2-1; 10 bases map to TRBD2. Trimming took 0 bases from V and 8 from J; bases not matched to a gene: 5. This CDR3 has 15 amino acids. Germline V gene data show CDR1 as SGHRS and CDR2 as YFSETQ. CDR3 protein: CASSLELAGFDEQFF. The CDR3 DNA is TGCGCCAGCAGCTTGGAACTAGCGGGGTTCGATGAGCAGTTCTTC.

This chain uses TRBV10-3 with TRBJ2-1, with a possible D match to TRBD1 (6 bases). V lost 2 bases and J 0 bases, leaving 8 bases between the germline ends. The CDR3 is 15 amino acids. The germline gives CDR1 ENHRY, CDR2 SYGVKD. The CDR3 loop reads CAISEGTSSYNEQFF. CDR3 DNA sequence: TGTGCCATCAGTGAGGGGACAAGCTCCTACAATGAGCAGTTCTTC.

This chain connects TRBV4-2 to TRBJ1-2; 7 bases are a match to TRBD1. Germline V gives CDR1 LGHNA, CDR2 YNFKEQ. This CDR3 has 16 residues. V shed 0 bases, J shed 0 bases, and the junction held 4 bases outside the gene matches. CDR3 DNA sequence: TGTGCCAGCAGCCAAGAACACAGGGGAGCTAACTATGGCTACACCTTC. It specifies CASSQEHRGANYGYTF.

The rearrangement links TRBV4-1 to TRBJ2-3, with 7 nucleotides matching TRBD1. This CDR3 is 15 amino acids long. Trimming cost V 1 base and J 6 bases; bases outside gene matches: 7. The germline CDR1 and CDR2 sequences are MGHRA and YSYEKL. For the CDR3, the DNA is TGCGCCAGCAGCCAAGGACAGGGTGGGACGGATACGCAGTATTTT. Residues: CASSQGQGGTDTQYF.

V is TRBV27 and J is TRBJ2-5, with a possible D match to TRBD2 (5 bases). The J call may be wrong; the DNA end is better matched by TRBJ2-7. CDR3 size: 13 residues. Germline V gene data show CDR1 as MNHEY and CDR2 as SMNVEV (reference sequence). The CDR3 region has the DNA TGTGCCAGCAGTTTTAGCGCCTCCTACGAGCAGTACTTC. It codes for CASSFSASYEQYF.